These 7 T cell receptor beta chains were all obtained from the same sample, sequenced in a study of T cell repertoires in cytomegalovirus infection. Antigen specificity for these receptors is unknown. MiXCR, run by TCRdb on the reads, gives a single entry per CDR3 protein. The sample has roughly 280,000 distinct CDR3 sequences; around 20% are singletons. The specimen comprised cultured PBMCs, sampled from culture after CMV antigen stimulation. These receptors were obtained from a human donor in good health (CMV status not recorded). Some clones in this sample may be carry-over from other donors' samples.

The chain carries TRBV7-9 and TRBJ2-3; 7 nucleotides match TRBD2. This CDR3 spans 17 amino acids. Germline CDR1 is SEHNR and CDR2 is FQNEAQ (reference sequence). V was clipped by 5 bases and J by 4 bases; unmatched bases: 15. This CDR3 reads CASSLLSGLGVADTQYF. As DNA, the CDR3 is TGTGCCAGCAGCCTCCTTTCCGGACTAGGAGTTGCAGATACGCAGTATTTT.

This chain joins TRBV10-3 and TRBJ2-1; D possibly corresponds to TRBD1 (5 bases). The CDR3 is 17 amino acids. V lost 7 bases and J 3 bases, leaving 22 bases between the germline ends. Germline CDR1 ENHRY, CDR2 SYGVKD. The CDR3 reads CAITSSNVGQGYNEQFF. CDR3 in DNA: TGTGCCATCACTTCTAGTAATGTGGGCCAGGGCTACAATGAGCAGTTCTTC.

This clonotype was seen a few times. The rearrangement joins TRBV20-1 to TRBJ1-2, with 7 bases aligning to TRBD1. The junction had 9 bases not matched to a gene; V was cut back by 1 base and J by 4 bases. The CDR3 extends over 15 amino acids. CDR1 and CDR2 from the germline V gene are DFQATT and SNEGSKA (reference sequence). The CDR3, as DNA: TGCAGTGCTAGAGTCCCAGGGGGAACAGGCTATGGCTACACCTTC. It specifies CSARVPGGTGYGYTF.

This clonotype was observed a few times. CDR3 sequence (DNA): TGTGCCAGCAGTTTTAATAATTCACCCCTCCACTTT. Translated: CASSFNNSPLHF. The chain has TRBV28 and TRBJ1-6; D remains ambiguous. There are 12 residues in the CDR3. Trimming stripped 3 bases from V and 5 bases from J, with 2 bases between. Germline V gene data show CDR1 as MDHEN and CDR2 as SYDVKM.

At least ten counts were recorded for this clonotype. The CDR3 spells CATSGTVGQPQHF. CDR3 DNA: TGTGCCACCAGCGGGACCGTCGGTCAGCCCCAGCATTTT. The gene calls are TRBV24-1 and TRBJ1-5; TRBD1 is a possible D gene (5 bases). The ends were cut back, 7 bases at V and 6 bases at J, with 12 bases in the middle. Germline V lookup: CDR1 KGHDR, CDR2 SFDVKD. CDR3 length: 13 residues.

CDR3: CATSRGLAGGNSYEQYF. CDR3 in DNA: TGTGCCACCAGCAGAGGACTAGCGGGAGGTAACAGCTACGAGCAGTACTTC. The chain joins TRBV15 to TRBJ2-7; 13 positions match TRBD2. The length of the CDR3 is 17 residues. Germline loops: CDR1 LNHNV, CDR2 YYDKDF (reference sequence). V gave up 1 base and J gave up 3 bases; unmatched junction bases: 6.

This clonotype was counted at least ten times. The CDR3, as DNA: TGTGCCAGCGCCAGGGTTGCGCCGGAGACCCAGTACTTC. It encodes CASARVAPETQYF. The gene calls are TRBV6-1 and TRBJ2-5; a weak D match, TRBD1 (5 bases). CDR3 size: 13 residues. CDR1 and CDR2 from the germline V gene are MNHNS and SASEGT. Trimming took 8 bases from V and 5 from J, leaving 15 bases between them.